Below are 17 T cell receptor beta chains sequenced from a single sample in a study of CD8+ T cells in alopecia areata. TCR sequencing used cDNA made by reverse transcription of extracted RNA. Repertoires were generated with immunoSEQ multiplex PCR, while TCRdb's copy carries only in-frame clones and drops some. The sample lists some 180,000 clones, 40% to 65% occurring once. Treatment given: oral pan-JAK inhibitor, 5-10 mg twice daily. The source was CD8+ T cells sorted from blood, collected around week 54, from a patient treated with tofacitinib. The receptors derive from a human donor with alopecia areata.

The chain is built from TRBV27 and TRBJ2-7; perhaps TRBD2 as D (6 bases). Germline CDR1 MNHEY, CDR2 SMNVEV (reference sequence). Trimming stripped 3 bases from V and 5 bases from J, with 8 bases between. The CDR3 is made up of 12 amino acids. The DNA of the CDR3 is TGTGCCAGCAGTTTCCGCGGGAACGAGCAGTACTTC. Translating it yields CASSFRGNEQYF.

Only one count was recorded for this clone. The chain combines TRBV19 with TRBJ2-7; tentative D call: TRBD1 (6 bases). This CDR3 is 16 amino acids long. Trimming took off 1 base at V and 1 base at J, with 14 bases between the two ends. Germline CDR1 is LNHDA and CDR2 is SQIVND (reference sequence). CDR3: CASSIGRAGDSYEQYF. DNA for the CDR3: TGTGCCAGTAGTATAGGAAGGGCAGGGGATTCCTACGAGCAGTACTTC.

The chain combines TRBV9 with TRBJ2-5, with a possible D match to TRBD2 (6 bases). Germline loops: CDR1 SGDLS, CDR2 YYNGEE. The ends were cut back, 1 base at V and 5 bases at J, with 21 bases in the middle. This CDR3 has 17 amino acids. This CDR3 is CASSVYGTPSDGETQYF. DNA of the CDR3: TGTGCCAGCAGCGTATATGGGACTCCCTCGGATGGGGAGACCCAGTACTTC.

The V call is TRBV27, the J call TRBJ1-2; no clear D gene. The ends were cut back, 0 bases at V and 6 bases at J, with 20 bases in the middle. The V gene's germline CDR1 is MNHEY and CDR2 SMNVEV (reference sequence). The CDR3 runs to 17 residues. The CDR3: CASSLSDPDWTNHGYTF. The CDR3 DNA sequence: TGTGCCAGCAGTTTATCGGACCCGGACTGGACTAATCATGGCTACACCTTC.

The J gene is TRBJ2-7, the V gene TRBV6-5, with TRBD1 matching 8 bases. With V trimmed by 6 bases and J by 1 base, 8 bases remained unmatched. The V gene's germline CDR1 is MNHEY and CDR2 SVGAGI. The CDR3 extends over 15 amino acids. The CDR3 sequence is CASSLGQGLSYEQYF. Here the CDR3 DNA reads TGTGCCAGCAGCCTCGGACAGGGACTGTCCTACGAGCAGTACTTC.

The V gene is TRBV11-2, the J gene TRBJ2-1, with TRBD2 matching over 9 bases. The CDR3 is 15 residues long. CDR1 is SGHAT and CDR2 is FQNNGV in the germline V gene. Unmatched junction bases numbered 5, after V lost 2 bases and J lost 6 bases. CDR3 loop: CASSLSSGVFNEQFF. CDR3 sequence (DNA): TGTGCCAGCAGCTTATCTAGCGGGGTTTTCAATGAGCAGTTCTTC.

The genes are TRBV6-5 and TRBJ1-2, with 8 nucleotides matching TRBD1. There are 14 residues in the CDR3. Trimming cost V 0 bases and J 5 bases; bases outside gene matches: 2. Germline V gene lookup returns CDR1 MNHEY and CDR2 SVGAGI. The DNA for the CDR3 is TGTGCCAGCAGTTACTCAAACAGGGGGTATGGCTACACCTTC. Protein sequence: CASSYSNRGYGYTF.

This chain connects TRBV7-8 to TRBJ2-1, with D hard to call. Deletions cut 5 bases from V and 0 bases from J, with 14 bases between. The CDR3 is made up of 16 amino acids. CDR1 is SGHVS and CDR2 is FQNEAQ in the germline V gene. Here the CDR3 reads CASSPTWTASYNEQFF. CDR3 bases: TGTGCCAGCAGCCCCACTTGGACGGCCTCCTACAATGAGCAGTTCTTC.

The V gene is TRBV5-6, the J gene TRBJ1-6, with D possibly matching TRBD1 (5 bases). Trimming removed 0 bases at V and 7 bases at J, with 8 bases between. This CDR3 has 14 residues. CDR1 is SGHDT and CDR2 is YYEEEE in the germline V gene. CDR3: CASSLGQGNSPLHF. The CDR3 nucleotides are TGTGCCAGCAGCTTGGGTCAGGGCAATTCACCCCTCCACTTT.

This clone has only a few counts. V is TRBV4-3 and J is TRBJ1-2; D not certain. Germline V gene lookup returns CDR1 LGHNA and CDR2 YSLEER. V lost 0 bases, J lost 1 base, and 0 bases lay in between. The CDR3 consists of 12 residues. In DNA form, the CDR3 reads TGCGCCAGCAGCCAAGATAACTATGGCTACACCTTC. Translation: CASSQDNYGYTF.

This chain joins TRBV10-3 and TRBJ2-7, with 9 bases aligning to TRBD1. Germline V CDR1 and CDR2: ENHRY, SYGVKD. V lost 8 bases, J lost 7 bases, and 6 bases stayed unmatched. The CDR3 has 12 residues. The CDR3, as DNA: TGTGCCATCGGACAGGGGCGGTGGGAGCAGTACTTC. Protein product: CAIGQGRWEQYF.

V gene TRBV29-1 combines with J gene TRBJ2-5; 7 positions match TRBD1. CDR1 SQVTM and CDR2 ANQGSEA come from the germline V gene. V trimming: 7 bases; J trimming: 3 bases; junction bases outside the gene matches: 5. The length of the CDR3 is 12 residues. The CDR3 sequence: CSARQGEETQYF. The CDR3 DNA reads TGCAGCGCAAGACAGGGAGAAGAGACCCAGTACTTC. Full variable domain (missing parts from reference TRBV29-1 and TRBJ2-5): SAVISQKPSRDICQRGTSLTIQCQVDSQVTMMFWYRQQPGQSLTLIATANQGSEATYESGFVIDKFPISRPNLTFSTLTVSNMSPEDSSIYLCSARQGEETQYFGPGTRLLVL.

This rearrangement joins TRBV7-9 to TRBJ2-2; D gene ambiguous. Germline CDR1 reads SEHNR; CDR2 reads FQNEAQ (reference sequence). Between the trimmed V and J ends, which lost 4 bases and 4 bases, there was a span of 10 bases. The CDR3 contains 14 residues. Written as DNA, the CDR3 is TGTGCCAGCAGCTCCTCGGTGGGCACCGGGGAGCTGTTTTTT. Residues: CASSSSVGTGELFF. Full variable domain (missing parts from reference TRBV7-9 and TRBJ2-2): DTGVSQNPRHKITKRGQNVTFRCDPISEHNRLYWYRQTLGQGPEFLTYFQNEAQLEKSRLLSDRFSAERPKGSFSTLEIQRTEQGDSAMYLCASSSSVGTGELFFGEGSRLTVL.

The chain combines TRBV5-4 with TRBJ2-3; D might be TRBD1 or TRBD2, each matching 6 bases. The CDR3 has 17 residues. V dropped 3 bases and J dropped 0 bases, with 17 bases sitting between them. Per germline, CDR1 SGHNT and CDR2 YYREEE (reference sequence). The CDR3 bases are TGTGCCAGCAGCTCCGTCGGGGGCTCCCTTAGCACAGATACGCAGTATTTT. Translating gives CASSSVGGSLSTDTQYF.

This sequence joins TRBV2 and TRBJ2-5; D call uncertain. Looked up from germline, CDR1 is SNHLY and CDR2 is FYNNEI. This CDR3 has 13 residues. Trimming removed 7 bases at V and 5 bases at J, with 14 bases between. The DNA of the CDR3 is TGTGCCAGCATGCCCCCAGTCCGGGAGACCCAGTACTTC. It yields the protein CASMPPVRETQYF.

Points on this clone: The sample holds other DNA sequences that translate to the same CDR3. The V gene is TRBV5-1, the J gene TRBJ1-2, with D unclear. This CDR3 has 13 amino acids. V lost 0 bases and J 0 bases, leaving 3 bases between the germline ends. CDR1 is SGHRS, CDR2 YFSETQ, per germline. This CDR3 is CASSLGPNYGYTF. The DNA for the CDR3 is TGCGCCAGCAGCTTGGGTCCTAACTATGGCTACACCTTC.

This sequence joins TRBV11-1 and TRBJ1-5; D gene unclear. V lost 3 bases, J lost 6 bases, and 3 bases lay in between. The length of the CDR3 is 11 residues. Germline V CDR1 and CDR2: SGHAT, FQDESV (reference sequence). The CDR3 DNA reads as TGTGCCAGCAGCTTGACTCAGCCCCAGCATTTT. This gives the protein CASSLTQPQHF. Complete variable domain (other parts from reference TRBV11-1 and TRBJ1-5): EAEVAQSPRYKITEKSQAVAFWCDPISGHATLYWYRQILGQGPELLVQFQDESVVDDSQLPKDRFSAERLKGVDSTLKIQPAELGDSAMYLCASSLTQPQHFGDGTRLSIL.